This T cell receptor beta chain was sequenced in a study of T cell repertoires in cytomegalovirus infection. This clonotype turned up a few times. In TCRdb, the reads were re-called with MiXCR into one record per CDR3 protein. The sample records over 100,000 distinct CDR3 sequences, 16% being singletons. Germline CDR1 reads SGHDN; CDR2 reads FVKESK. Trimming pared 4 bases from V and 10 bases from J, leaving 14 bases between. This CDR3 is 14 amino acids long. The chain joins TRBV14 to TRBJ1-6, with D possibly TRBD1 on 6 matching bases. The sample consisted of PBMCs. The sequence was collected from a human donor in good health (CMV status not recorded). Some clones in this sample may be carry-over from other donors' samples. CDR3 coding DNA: TGTGCCAGCAGCCTCGGGACAAGGGGATCACCCCTCCACTTT. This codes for CASSLGTRGSPLHF.